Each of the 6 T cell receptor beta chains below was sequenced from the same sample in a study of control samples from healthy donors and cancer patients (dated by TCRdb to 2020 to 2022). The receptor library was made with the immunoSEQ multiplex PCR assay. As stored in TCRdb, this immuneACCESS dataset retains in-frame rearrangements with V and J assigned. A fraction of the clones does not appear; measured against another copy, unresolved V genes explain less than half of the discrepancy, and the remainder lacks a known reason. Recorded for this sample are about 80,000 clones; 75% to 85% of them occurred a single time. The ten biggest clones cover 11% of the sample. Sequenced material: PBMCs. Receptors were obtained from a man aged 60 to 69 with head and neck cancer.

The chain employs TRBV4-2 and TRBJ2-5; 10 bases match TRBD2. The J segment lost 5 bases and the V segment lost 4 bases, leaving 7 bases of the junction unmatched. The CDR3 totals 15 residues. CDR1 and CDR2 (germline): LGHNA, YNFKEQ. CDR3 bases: TGTGCCAGCAGCCCCCCCACTAGCGGGACCGAGACCCAGTACTTC. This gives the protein CASSPPTSGTETQYF.

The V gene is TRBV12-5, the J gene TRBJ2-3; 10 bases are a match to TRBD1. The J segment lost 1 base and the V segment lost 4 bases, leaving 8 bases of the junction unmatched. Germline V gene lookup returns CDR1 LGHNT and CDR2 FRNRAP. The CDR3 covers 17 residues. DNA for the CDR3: TGTGCTAGTGGTTCTCCCGTGGGACAGGGGCGCACAGATACGCAGTATTTT. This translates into CASGSPVGQGRTDTQYF. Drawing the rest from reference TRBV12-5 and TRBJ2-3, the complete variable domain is DARVTQTPRHKVTEMGQEVTMRCQPILGHNTVFWYRQTMMQGLELLAYFRNRAPLDDSGMPKDRFSAEMPDATLATLKIQPSEPRDSAVYFCASGSPVGQGRTDTQYFGPGTRLTVL.

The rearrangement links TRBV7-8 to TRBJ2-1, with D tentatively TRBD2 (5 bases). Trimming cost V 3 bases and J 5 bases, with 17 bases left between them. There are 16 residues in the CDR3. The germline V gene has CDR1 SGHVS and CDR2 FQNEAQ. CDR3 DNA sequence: TGTGCCAGCAGCTTGGAGGCAGGACTTGTCCACAATGAGCAGTTCTTC. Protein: CASSLEAGLVHNEQFF.

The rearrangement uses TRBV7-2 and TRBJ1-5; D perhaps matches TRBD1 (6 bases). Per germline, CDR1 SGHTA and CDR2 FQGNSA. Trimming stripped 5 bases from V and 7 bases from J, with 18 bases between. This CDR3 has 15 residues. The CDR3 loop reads CASSPIWGGQQPQHF. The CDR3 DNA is TGTGCCAGCAGCCCCATCTGGGGGGGGCAACAGCCCCAGCATTTT.

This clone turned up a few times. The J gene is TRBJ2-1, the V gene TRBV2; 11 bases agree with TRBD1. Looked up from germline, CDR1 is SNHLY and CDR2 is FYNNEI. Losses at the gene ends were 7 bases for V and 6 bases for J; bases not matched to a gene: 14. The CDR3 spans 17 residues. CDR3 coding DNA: TGTGCCAGCAACCGGGACAGGGGGTTCTCTTCGGGCAATGAGCAGTTCTTC. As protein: CASNRDRGFSSGNEQFF.

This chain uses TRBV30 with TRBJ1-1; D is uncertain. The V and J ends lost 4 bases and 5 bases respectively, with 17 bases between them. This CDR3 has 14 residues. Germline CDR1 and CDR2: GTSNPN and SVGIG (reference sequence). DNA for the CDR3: TGTGCCTGGAAACCCTTGGGGTCTGGGACTGAAGCTTTCTTT. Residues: CAWKPLGSGTEAFF.